Listed below are T cell receptor beta chains from one sample, sequenced in a study of cytomegalovirus exposure and HLA in healthy donors. The table came from immunoSEQ multiplex PCR; TCRdb's copy has only in-frame clones and leaves some out. The sample contains about 130,000 clones, around 77% of which appear only once. Sequencing was performed on PBMCs. The receptors were sampled from a young man in good health and CMV-seronegative. Both conserved end residues are part of each CDR3. The D gene is left open where the match is weak. A clone size is listed for some rows: how often the clone was seen (once, few, many), or a class if it is expanded.

V	J	D	size	CDR3	DNA
TRBV20-1	TRBJ1-2	NA	NA	CSASRDGYTF	TGCAGTGCTAGTCGGGATGGCTACACCTTC
TRBV25-1	TRBJ2-5	NA	NA	CASSEGLAASQETQYF	TGTGCCAGCAGTGAAGGCCTAGCAGCCTCACAAGAGACCCAGTACTTC
TRBV11-2	TRBJ1-1	NA	NA	CASSPYSNTEAFF	TGTGCCAGCAGCCCTTACTCGAACACTGAAGCTTTCTTT
TRBV6-5	TRBJ2-5	TRBD2	NA	CASSQSSGGRPTQYF	TGTGCCAGCAGTCAATCTAGCGGGGGCCGCCCCACCCAGTACTTC
TRBV6-6	TRBJ1-4	TRBD1	NA	CASTGQTNEKLFF	TGTGCCAGTACGGGACAGACGAATGAAAAACTGTTTTTT
TRBV28	TRBJ2-7	TRBD2	NA	CASSFHLAGLSYEQYF	TGTGCCAGCAGTTTCCACCTAGCGGGGCTCTCCTACGAGCAGTACTTC
TRBV15	TRBJ2-2	TRBD2	NA	CATSRGGSKTGELFF	TGTGCCACCAGCAGGGGGGGGTCCAAAACCGGGGAGCTGTTTTTT
TRBV15	TRBJ1-1	NA	NA	CATSRWLRGTEAFF	TGTGCCACCAGCAGGTGGTTAAGAGGCACTGAAGCTTTCTTT
TRBV27	TRBJ2-5	TRBD1	NA	CASSSTGFEETQYF	TGTGCCAGCAGTTCGACAGGGTTCGAAGAGACCCAGTACTTC
TRBV11-1	TRBJ1-5	NA	NA	CASSLDTNQPQHF	TGTGCCAGCAGCTTAGACACCAATCAGCCCCAGCATTTT
TRBV5-8	TRBJ1-2	TRBD1	NA	CASSLGQGDYGYTF	TGTGCCAGCAGCTTGGGTCAGGGGGACTATGGCTACACCTTC
TRBV5-3	TRBJ2-7	NA	NA	CARSLDRQPYEQYF	TGTGCCAGAAGCTTGGACAGGCAGCCCTACGAGCAGTACTTC
TRBV10-3	TRBJ2-1	NA	NA	CAISSWATKGHEQFF	TGTGCCATCAGCTCCTGGGCCACCAAGGGGCATGAGCAGTTCTTC
TRBV4-3	TRBJ2-1	TRBD2	NA	CASSQEPASGLPSYNEQFF	TGCGCCAGCAGCCAAGAGCCGGCTAGCGGATTGCCCTCCTACAATGAGCAGTTCTTC
TRBV7-9	TRBJ2-7	TRBD2	NA	CASSPGGTSDYEQYF	TGTGCCAGCAGCCCGGGAGGGACTAGCGACTACGAGCAGTACTTC
TRBV27	TRBJ2-3	TRBD2	NA	CASSSRPQGLAGLDTQYF	TGTGCCAGCAGTTCCCGACCCCAAGGACTAGCGGGGTTAGATACGCAGTATTTT
TRBV7-9	TRBJ2-2	NA	NA	CASSHMGHVNTGELFF	TGTGCCAGCAGCCATATGGGGCACGTGAACACCGGGGAGCTGTTTTTT
TRBV15	TRBJ1-2	TRBD1	NA	CATTGYGQVNGYTF	TGTGCCACTACCGGCTATGGACAGGTGAATGGCTACACCTTC
TRBV6-6	TRBJ1-2	NA	NA	CASSLNSLYGYTF	TGTGCCAGCAGTTTGAACAGCCTCTATGGCTACACCTTC
TRBV5-1	TRBJ2-1	TRBD2	NA	CASSLVTSAYNEQFF	TGCGCCAGCAGTCTTGTCACTAGCGCTTACAATGAGCAGTTCTTC
TRBV10-3	TRBJ1-3	NA	NA	CAISEGGSSGNTIYF	TGTGCCATCAGTGAGGGAGGGAGTTCTGGAAACACCATATATTTT
TRBV29-1	TRBJ1-2	NA	NA	CSVLREYYGYTF	TGCAGCGTACTGCGAGAATACTATGGCTACACCTTC
TRBV7-9	TRBJ1-3	NA	NA	CASSRGAGNTIYF	TGTGCCAGCAGCCGCGGGGCTGGAAACACCATATATTTT
TRBV7-2	TRBJ2-2	NA	few	CASSLAGTLGTGELFF	TGTGCCAGCAGCTTAGCCGGGACATTAGGGACCGGGGAGCTGTTTTTT
TRBV9	TRBJ2-5	TRBD1	few	CASSPRERQGMETQYF	TGTGCCAGCAGCCCGCGAGAGAGACAGGGTATGGAGACCCAGTACTTC
TRBV4-1	TRBJ1-5	NA	NA	CASSQVAGVSNQPQHF	TGCGCCAGCAGCCAAGTGGCCGGAGTTAGCAATCAGCCCCAGCATTTT
TRBV28	TRBJ1-2	NA	NA	CASRWGGGYGYTF	TGTGCCAGCCGCTGGGGCGGTGGCTATGGCTACACCTTC
TRBV2	TRBJ1-3	NA	NA	CASSWTPNTIYF	TGTGCCAGCAGTTGGACACCGAACACCATATATTTT
TRBV5-1	TRBJ2-7	NA	NA	CASSLTPGSYSYEQYF	TGCGCCAGCAGCTTGACCCCCGGGTCATATTCCTACGAGCAGTACTTC
TRBV25-1	TRBJ2-7	TRBD2	few	CASSEGLAGVYEQYF	TGTGCCAGCAGTGAGGGACTAGCGGGAGTCTACGAGCAGTACTTC
TRBV4-1	TRBJ2-2	NA	NA	CASSQSNRGTGELFF	TGCGCCAGCAGCCAAAGCAACCGTGGCACCGGGGAGCTGTTTTTT
TRBV30	TRBJ1-5	NA	once	CAWSVGNSNQPQHF	TGTGCCTGGAGTGTCGGGAATAGCAATCAGCCCCAGCATTTT
TRBV11-2	TRBJ2-2	TRBD1	NA	CASEEGQGAGTGELFF	TGTGCCTCCGAGGAGGGACAGGGGGCTGGAACCGGGGAGCTGTTTTTT
TRBV10-2	TRBJ2-5	TRBD1	NA	CASSGRDRGRETQYF	TGCGCCAGCAGTGGCCGGGACAGGGGACGAGAGACCCAGTACTTC
TRBV2	TRBJ2-5	NA	NA	CASSEEGEETQYF	TGTGCCAGCAGTGAAGAAGGAGAAGAGACCCAGTACTTC
TRBV27	TRBJ2-2	TRBD2	NA	CASSFGRESTGELFF	TGTGCCAGCAGTTTTGGGAGGGAGTCGACCGGGGAGCTGTTTTTT
TRBV19	TRBJ2-1	NA	NA	CASSIRTDSKGHEQFF	TGTGCCAGTAGTATTCGCACCGACTCGAAAGGCCATGAGCAGTTCTTC